A selection of T cell receptor beta chains follows, all from one sample in a study of graft-versus-host responses after intestinal transplantation. Antigen specificity for these receptors is unknown. Produced via immunoSEQ multiplex PCR; TCRdb's table is partial and in-frame only. The sample includes roughly 93,000 clones, 80% to 95% of them seen just once. The sequenced sample was unstimulated CD8+ T cells sorted from spleen or lymph node cells, obtained before intestinal transplant. The receptors shown here come from a human donor who received an intestinal transplant. Both conserved end residues are part of each CDR3. D genes are given only for firm matches. A row's size may be missing; if present it is once, few, many or a size class.

d_gene	v_gene	abundance	j_gene	CDR3nt	CDR3aa
TRBD2	TRBV4-1	-	TRBJ2-1	TGCGCCAGCAGCCAAGATCAATTGCGGGGGGAGGCGTTCTTC	CASSQDQLRGEAFF
-	TRBV19	-	TRBJ2-7	TGTGCCAGTAGCCCAGGGGGGAGCTCCTACGAGCAGTACTTC	CASSPGGSSYEQYF
-	TRBV6-5	-	TRBJ1-6	TGTGCCAGCAGTTATTTCCCAGGGAATTCACCCCTCCACTTT	CASSYFPGNSPLHF
-	TRBV16	-	TRBJ2-7	TGTGCCAGCAGCCATGATGCCGGGTTCAACGAGCAGTACTTC	CASSHDAGFNEQYF
TRBD1	TRBV12-5	-	TRBJ1-5	TGTGCTAGTGGCCTTAGGGGGCCGGATCAGCCCCAGCATTTT	CASGLRGPDQPQHF
-	TRBV7-8	-	TRBJ1-5	TGTGCCAGCAGCTTAGGAGGGGGAAGGGGTGGGAATCAGCCCCAGCATTTT	CASSLGGGRGGNQPQHF
-	TRBV13	-	TRBJ2-1	TGTGCCAGCAGCCCGGACTCAAAGCACTACAATGAGCAGTTCTTC	CASSPDSKHYNEQFF
TRBD2	TRBV27	-	TRBJ2-7	TGTGCCAGCAGTTTATTAGCGGGGGGCCCCTACGAGCAGTACTTC	CASSLLAGGPYEQYF
-	TRBV19	-	TRBJ2-5	TGTGCCAGGAAACAGGGTTCTCAAGAGACCCAGTACTTC	CARKQGSQETQYF
-	TRBV5-6	-	TRBJ2-3	TGTGCCAGCAGCATGAGCCGGGAGCCGCGGCACACAGATACGCAGTATTTT	CASSMSREPRHTDTQYF
-	TRBV19	-	TRBJ2-7	TGTGCCAGTAGTATCGTTATCGGGTCGACCTACGAGCAGTACTTC	CASSIVIGSTYEQYF
TRBD1	TRBV7-9	-	TRBJ2-6	TGTGCCAGCAGCTGGAACAGGGGGTCCCCTACTGGGGCCAACGTCCTGACTTTC	CASSWNRGSPTGANVLTF
TRBD1	TRBV29-1	once	TRBJ1-2	TGCAGCGTGGCAGGGGGCGACTATGGCTACACCTTC	CSVAGGDYGYTF
-	TRBV19	-	TRBJ1-1	TGTGCCAGTAGTATGTCGGGGGGATTGAACACTGAAGCTTTCTTT	CASSMSGGLNTEAFF
-	TRBV7-6	-	TRBJ1-3	TGTGCCAGCAGCTTATCGTTGAGCTCTGGAAACACCATATATTTT	CASSLSLSSGNTIYF
TRBD1	TRBV28	-	TRBJ2-5	TGTGCCAGCAGAATCAACTCAGGGGGAGAGACCCAGTACTTC	CASRINSGGETQYF
-	TRBV7-9	-	TRBJ1-4	TGTGCCAGCAGCTTTGATCTATTTCAGGGTAATGAAAAACTGTTTTTT	CASSFDLFQGNEKLFF
-	TRBV29-1	-	TRBJ1-1	TGCAGCGTTGATGGGGGCACTAACACTGAAGCTTTCTTT	CSVDGGTNTEAFF
-	TRBV9	-	TRBJ2-7	TGTGCCAGCAGCCTAGCCCCGGGGTACGAGCAGTACTTC	CASSLAPGYEQYF
-	TRBV6-4	-	TRBJ1-2	TGTGCCAGCGGACCGGGACAAGGGGCCCCCTATGGCTACACCTTC	CASGPGQGAPYGYTF
-	TRBV19	-	TRBJ2-5	TGTGCCAGTAGTATCGGACAGTGGGAGACCCAGTACTTC	CASSIGQWETQYF
-	TRBV23-1	-	TRBJ2-2	TGCGCCAGCTTGAAAGGACAGACGCGGGGGACCGGGGAGCTGTTTTTT	CASLKGQTRGTGELFF